This T cell receptor (beta chain) comes out of a study of regulatory T cells in long-lasting Graves disease. This clonotype was counted many times. Indicated time point: newly diagnosed GD, antithyroid drugs for less than 3 months. PBMC RNA was the source of the TCR library. TCR beta libraries were built with iRepertoire HTBI primers and Arm-PCR of CDR3 regions. TCRdb re-called the multiplex PCR reads through MiXCR, storing one row per CDR3 protein. This sample has 400,000 to 500,000 distinct CDR3 sequences, with approximately 15% found just once. Germline V gives CDR1 PRHDT, CDR2 FYEKMQ (reference sequence). V was pared by 5 bases and J by 10 bases, with 15 bases between. The length of the CDR3 is 13 residues. These records were also assigned to another study, of T cells in Graves' hyperthyroidism and ophthalmopathy. From that second work: No ophthalmopathy progression within 18 months constituted stable Graves' hyperthyroidism. In the analysis, a 13 V-J model separated ophthalmopathy from stable hyperthyroidism.

The sequencing here drew on peripheral blood mononuclear cells (PBMCs), taken at new diagnosis, from a patient treated with antithyroid drugs. This clonotype originated in a woman in her thirties with Graves disease. The chain carries TRBV13 and TRBJ2-1; the D gene is possibly TRBD2 (5 bases). The CDR3 DNA reads TGTGCCAGCAGCCACCAACTCGAGCGGGAGCAGTTCTTC. Translated, it gives CASSHQLEREQFF.